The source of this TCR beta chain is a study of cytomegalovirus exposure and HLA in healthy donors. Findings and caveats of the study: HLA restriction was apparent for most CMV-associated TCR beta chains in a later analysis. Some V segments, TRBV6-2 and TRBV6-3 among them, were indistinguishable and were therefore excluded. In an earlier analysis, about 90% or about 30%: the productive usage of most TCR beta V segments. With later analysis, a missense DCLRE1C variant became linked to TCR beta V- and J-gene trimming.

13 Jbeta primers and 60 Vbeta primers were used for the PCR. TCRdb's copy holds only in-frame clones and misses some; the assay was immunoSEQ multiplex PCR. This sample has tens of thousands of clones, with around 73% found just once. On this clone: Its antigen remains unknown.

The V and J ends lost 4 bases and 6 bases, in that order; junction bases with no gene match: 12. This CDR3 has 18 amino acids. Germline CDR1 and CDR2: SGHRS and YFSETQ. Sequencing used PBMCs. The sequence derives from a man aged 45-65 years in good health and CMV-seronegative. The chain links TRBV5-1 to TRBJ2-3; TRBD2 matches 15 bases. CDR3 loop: CASSLAGLAGGPGDTQYF. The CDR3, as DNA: TGCGCCAGCAGCCTCGCCGGACTAGCGGGGGGGCCGGGTGATACGCAGTATTTT.